This T cell receptor (beta chain) came from a study of identical twins. Findings and caveats of the study: Memory repertoires showed no such pattern, whereas abundant cord blood beta clonotypes carried fewer insertions.

A single record per CDR3 protein comes from TCRdb applying MiXCR to the 5' RACE reads. Of roughly 770,000 distinct CDR3 sequences detected, 15% to 20% appear once; the ten largest clones hold roughly 13%. To note about this clonotype: Its specificity is unknown.

Germline assignment: CDR1 MNHNY and CDR2 SVGAGI (reference sequence). This CDR3 is built from 12 residues. These data are also associated with another study on T cells expressing NK-cell markers. That paper states: All TCR beta repertoires analysed originated from sorted CD3+CD56+NKG2C+, CD3+CD56+NKG2C- and CD3+CD56-NKG2C+ T cells. An anti-gamma-delta TCR antibody restricted sorting to alpha-beta TCR T cells in several experiments.

The receptor's source is a woman aged 18-35 years in good health. The sequenced sample consisted of PBMCs. The V call is TRBV6-6, the J call TRBJ2-5, with D perhaps assigned TRBD1 or TRBD2 (5 bases each). CDR3 protein: CASRGAPETQYF. DNA for the CDR3: TGTGCGAGTAGGGGAGCCCCAGAGACCCAGTACTTC.